The 23 T cell receptor beta chains below all came from one sample that was sequenced in a study of CD8+CD57+ T cells in acquired aplastic anemia. Genomic DNA was employed as the template in profiling TCR beta VDJ and CDR3. TCRdb analysed the reads with MiXCR anew, one entry per CDR3 protein. The data show about 160,000 distinct CDR3 sequences, 70% to 80% seen once. All patients picked for sequencing had shown, by flow cytometry, an expansion of CD8+CD57+ cells. Sequencing used sorted CD4+, CD8+, or CD8+CD57+ T cells (not recorded which) from PBMCs. The source is a human donor with aplastic anemia.

This chain links TRBV29-1 with TRBJ1-2; the D gene is possibly TRBD1 (6 bases). Trimming cost V 5 bases and J 2 bases, with 18 bases left between them. In germline, CDR1 is SQVTM, CDR2 ANQGSEA. The CDR3 is made up of 15 amino acids. The CDR3 DNA sequence: TGCAGCGTTTACCTCCTGGACAGCCCCAACTATGGCTACACCTTC. It is translated as CSVYLLDSPNYGYTF.

The V and J genes are TRBV20-1 and TRBJ2-5, with TRBD1 as a possible D gene (6 bases). V was pared by 7 bases and J by 1 base, with 19 bases between. From germline, CDR1 is DFQATT and CDR2 SNEGSKA (reference sequence). This CDR3 comprises 15 residues. The CDR3 loop is CSVFLDSFTQETQYF. As DNA, the CDR3 is TGCAGTGTTTTCCTGGACAGTTTTACCCAAGAGACCCAGTACTTC.

V usage is TRBV7-2 and J usage is TRBJ2-7; TRBD1 might be the D (5 bases). Germline lookup yields CDR1 SGHTA and CDR2 FQGNSA. This CDR3 is 13 amino acids long. V was cut by 3 bases and J by 4 bases, with 10 bases left in between. This chain's CDR3 is CASSFFTGYEQYF. The CDR3 DNA reads as TGTGCCAGCAGCTTCTTTACAGGTTACGAGCAGTACTTC.

The chain carries TRBV6-5 and TRBJ1-6; 8 bases agree with TRBD1. CDR3 length equals 16 residues. The V gene end was trimmed by 6 bases and the J gene end by 7 bases; junction bases not matched to a gene: 11. Per the germline V gene, CDR1 is MNHEY and CDR2 is SVGAGI. Here the CDR3 DNA reads TGTGCCAGCAGCACATCCCGACAGGGGCAGAATTCACCCCTCCACTTT. This translates into CASSTSRQGQNSPLHF.

This clonotype was counted at least ten times. J is TRBJ2-2 and V is TRBV6-4, with TRBD1 matching over 8 bases. This CDR3 has 15 residues. The J segment lost 4 bases and the V segment lost 2 bases, leaving 3 bases of the junction unmatched. Looked up from germline, CDR1 is MRHNA and CDR2 is SNTAGT. Written as DNA, the CDR3 is TGTGCCAGCAGTGACGGACAGGGTGGCACCGGGGAGCTGTTTTTT. Its protein product is CASSDGQGGTGELFF.

Concerning this clonotype: At one end, the junction sequence differs from germline, possibly due to a read error. The rearrangement links TRBV2 to TRBJ2-3; D is undetermined. This CDR3 spans 15 amino acids. The germline V gene encodes CDR1 SNHLY and CDR2 FYNNEI. The DNA of the CDR3 is TGTGCCAGCAGTCAAGCTAGACAAGGCACAGATACGCAGTATTTT. It is translated as CASSQARQGTDTQYF.

This rearrangement joins TRBV7-6 to TRBJ2-7; the D gene is possibly TRBD2 (6 bases). Deletions cut 5 bases from V and 3 bases from J, with 14 bases between. This CDR3 has 14 amino acids. Germline loops: CDR1 SGHVS, CDR2 FNYEAQ. For the CDR3, the DNA is TGTGCCAGCAGCCTCCTAGTGGGGGGCTACGAGCAGTACTTC. This gives the protein CASSLLVGGYEQYF.

The CDR3 nucleotides read TGTGCCAGCAGCTTAACTATTGCGGACGAGCAGTACTTC. Its protein is CASSLTIADEQYF. The V and J genes are TRBV7-7 and TRBJ2-7; D is uncertain. With 2 bases removed from V and 5 bases from J, the gap between germline ends came to 10 bases. CDR3 length: 13 amino acids. CDR1 and CDR2 from the germline V gene are SSHAT and FNYEAQ (reference sequence).

This sequence joins TRBV7-9 and TRBJ2-7, with 7 positions matching TRBD1. The J segment lost 3 bases and the V segment lost 5 bases, leaving 10 bases of the junction unmatched. The CDR3 spans 15 residues. Germline V lookup: CDR1 SEHNR, CDR2 FQNEAQ (reference sequence). The CDR3 coding sequence is TGTGCCAGCAGCCCGCAGGGACAGCCCTACTACGAGCAGTACTTC. Translating it yields CASSPQGQPYYEQYF.

CDR3 region: CASSLDSRRNSPLHF. The CDR3 coding sequence is TGTGCCAGCAGCCTGGACAGTAGGCGCAACTCACCCCTCCACTTT. The chain uses TRBV7-2 and TRBJ1-6; D might be TRBD1 (6 bases). The CDR3 contains 15 residues. Between the trimmed V and J ends, which lost 5 bases and 10 bases, there was a span of 18 bases. CDR1 is SGHTA, CDR2 FQGNSA, per germline.

This clonotype was observed a few times. The chain is built from TRBV10-3 and TRBJ2-7, with 7 bases lining up with TRBD1. The CDR3 sequence is 13 residues long. The V gene's germline CDR1 is ENHRY and CDR2 SYGVKD. V gave up 10 bases and J gave up 6 bases; unmatched junction bases: 12. CDR3 loop: CATQTGYSGEQYF. The CDR3 DNA sequence: TGTGCCACCCAGACAGGGTACTCTGGCGAGCAGTACTTC.

This clonotype has a handful of counts. Germline and junction disagree at one end, which may indicate a read error. The chain is built from TRBV6-5 and TRBJ2-2; the D gene could be TRBD1 or TRBD2 (6 bases each). Germline CDR1 is MNHEY and CDR2 is SVGAGI. The CDR3 sequence is 17 residues long. CDR3 sequence reads: CASSSSTGVANTGGLFF. In nucleotides, the CDR3 is TGTGCCAGCAGTTCCTCGACAGGCGTCGCGAACACCGGGGGGCTGTTTTTT.

This chain uses TRBV15 with TRBJ1-6; D gene ambiguous. V was shortened by 3 bases and J by 7 bases, with 7 bases between the two germline ends. Germline CDR1 LNHNV, CDR2 YYDKDF (reference sequence). This CDR3 region has 13 residues. The CDR3 nucleotides are TGTGCCACCAGCAGCTCGGCGAATTCACCCCTCCACTTT. It codes for CATSSSANSPLHF. Using reference TRBV15 and TRBJ1-6 for the parts outside the CDR3, the full variable domain is DAMVIQNPRYQVTQFGKPVTLSCSQTLNHNVMYWYQQKSSQAPKLLFHYYDKDFNNEADTPDNFQSRRPNTSFCFLDIRSPGLGDTAMYLCATSSSANSPLHFGNGTRLTVT.

This clonotype was seen only a few times. The rearrangement uses TRBV15 and TRBJ1-6; D gene ambiguous. Germline V gives CDR1 LNHNV, CDR2 YYDKDF (reference sequence). This CDR3 region has 15 residues. Trimming removed 3 bases from V and 6 bases from J, with 12 bases in between. The CDR3 reads CATSRGVSSNSPLHF. In DNA, the CDR3 is TGTGCCACCAGCAGGGGCGTCAGCAGTAATTCACCCCTCCACTTT.

The chain joins TRBV25-1 to TRBJ2-1; D unclear. The CDR3 extends over 12 amino acids. The germline gives CDR1 MGHDK, CDR2 SYGVNS. V was shortened by 1 base and J by 9 bases, with 7 bases between the two germline ends. The CDR3 reads CASSESSTEQFF. The CDR3 DNA reads as TGTGCCAGCAGTGAATCCAGTACTGAGCAGTTCTTC. The whole variable domain, remainder taken from reference TRBV25-1 and TRBJ2-1, is EADIYQTPRYLVIGTGKKITLECSQTMGHDKMYWYQQDPGMELHLIHYSYGVNSTEKGDLSSESTVSRIRTEHFPLTLESARPSHTSQYLCASSESSTEQFFGPGTRLTVL.

In DNA, the CDR3 is TGTGCCAGTACCATTGGGGGGGCGCGGACTGAAGCTTTCTTT. It is translated as CASTIGGARTEAFF. This chain links TRBV19 with TRBJ1-1; possibly TRBD1 for D (6 bases). CDR3 length equals 14 residues. Deletions cut 7 bases from V and 5 bases from J, with 17 bases between. Germline loops: CDR1 LNHDA, CDR2 SQIVND (reference sequence). Drawing the rest from reference TRBV19 and TRBJ1-1, the complete variable domain is DGGITQSPKYLFRKEGQNVTLSCEQNLNHDAMYWYRQDPGQGLRLIYYSQIVNDFQKGDIAEGYSVSREKKESFPLTVTSAQKNPTAFYLCASTIGGARTEAFFGQGTRLTVV.

V and J are TRBV19 and TRBJ2-3, with 7 positions matching TRBD1. This CDR3 has 18 residues. CDR1 and CDR2 from the germline V gene are LNHDA and SQIVND (reference sequence). Unmatched junction bases numbered 14, after V lost 5 bases and J lost 0 bases. The CDR3 DNA reads TGTGCCAGTAGTCTCCCGAGGACAGGAACAGGGAGCACAGATACGCAGTATTTT. It codes for CASSLPRTGTGSTDTQYF. The variable domain in full, with the rest retrieved from reference TRBV19 and TRBJ2-3, is DGGITQSPKYLFRKEGQNVTLSCEQNLNHDAMYWYRQDPGQGLRLIYYSQIVNDFQKGDIAEGYSVSREKKESFPLTVTSAQKNPTAFYLCASSLPRTGTGSTDTQYFGPGTRLTVL.

The V and J genes are TRBV7-8 and TRBJ1-2; no clear D. The CDR3 length is 16 residues. V shed 5 bases and J shed 4 bases, with 20 bases lying between them. CDR1 and CDR2 (germline): SGHVS, FQNEAQ. The CDR3 coding sequence is TGTGCCAGCAGCACCCCCGACGGAACCGCCTTCTATGGCTACACCTTC. It specifies CASSTPDGTAFYGYTF.

This clonotype has a handful of counts. The chain links TRBV5-6 to TRBJ1-1, with 7 bases fitting TRBD1. The CDR3 runs 15 residues. CDR1 and CDR2 from the germline V gene are SGHDT and YYEEEE. Trimming cost V 4 bases and J 2 bases; bases outside gene matches: 8. The CDR3 loop is CASSRYGTANTEAFF. DNA for the CDR3: TGTGCCAGCAGCAGGTACGGGACAGCTAACACTGAAGCTTTCTTT.

The chain links TRBV10-3 to TRBJ1-3; no firm D call. The CDR3 runs to 13 residues. The ends were cut back, 3 bases at V and 7 bases at J, with 10 bases in the middle. The germline gives CDR1 ENHRY, CDR2 SYGVKD. CDR3 residues: CAISDVGRNTIYF. As DNA, the CDR3 is TGTGCCATCAGTGATGTAGGCCGGAACACCATATATTTT.

The CDR3 DNA is TGCAGCGTTGAAGGGGGCGTGGGAGAGCAGTACTTC. It codes for CSVEGGVGEQYF. The gene calls are TRBV29-1 and TRBJ2-7; TRBD1 might be the D (5 bases). Trimming removed 1 base from V and 7 bases from J, with 11 bases in between. The CDR3 consists of 12 residues. The V gene's germline CDR1 is SQVTM and CDR2 ANQGSEA.

As DNA, the CDR3 is TGTGCCAGCAGCTACACAGGGGGCGAGACCCAGTACTTC. It is translated as CASSYTGGETQYF. This chain uses TRBV7-2 with TRBJ2-5, with 9 positions matching TRBD1. With V trimmed by 4 bases and J by 5 bases, 2 bases remained unmatched. Germline values: CDR1 SGHTA, CDR2 FQGNSA. The CDR3 is made up of 13 amino acids.

This clonotype was counted between two and nine times. An end of the junction differs from the germline gene, which may be a read error. The chain joins TRBV7-7 to TRBJ2-5; TRBD1 or TRBD2 may be the D gene (6 bases each). This CDR3 is built from 15 residues. Germline loops: CDR1 SSHAT, CDR2 FNYEAQ (reference sequence). The CDR3 nucleotides read TGTGCTAGCAGCTTGGGGGCGGGGAGGCAAGAGACCCAGTACTTC. Amino acids: CASSLGAGRQETQYF. Complete variable domain (other parts from reference TRBV7-7 and TRBJ2-5): GAGVSQSPRYKVTKRGQDVTLRCDPISSHATLYWYQQALGQGPEFLTYFNYEAQPDKSGLPSDRFSAERPEGSISTLTIQRTEQRDSAMYRCASSLGAGRQETQYFGPGTRLLVL.